Listed below are T cell receptor beta chains from one sample, sequenced in a study of shared clonotypes between healthy human individuals. Profiling relied on immunoSEQ multiplex PCR, and the TCRdb table lists in-frame clones only, not all of them. The profile shows about 650,000 clones, around 95% of them singletons. Sequenced input: naive CD8+ T cells sorted from blood. These receptors were obtained from a woman aged 25 to 39 in good health. Each CDR3 is given with its conserved first and last residue. The order of the fields is clone size, J gene, D gene, V gene, CDR3 protein. The D gene is left open where the match is weak. Clone size is not always given. Where it is, it says once, few, many or a class for expanded clones.

clone_size: few; j_call: TRBJ1-2; d_call: NA; v_call: TRBV19; cdr3_aa: CASSIGTLGGYTF
clone_size: once; j_call: TRBJ2-3; d_call: NA; v_call: TRBV14; cdr3_aa: CASSQGTVDHTDTQYF
clone_size: once; j_call: TRBJ2-1; d_call: NA; v_call: TRBV5-1; cdr3_aa: CASSLDSSGSYNEQFF
clone_size: NA; j_call: TRBJ2-3; d_call: NA; v_call: TRBV27; cdr3_aa: CASSRGADTQYF
clone_size: NA; j_call: TRBJ1-1; d_call: TRBD1; v_call: TRBV7-2; cdr3_aa: CASSSRDSTQGAFF
clone_size: NA; j_call: TRBJ2-7; d_call: TRBD1; v_call: TRBV13; cdr3_aa: CASSLNPLGQGTYEQYF
clone_size: NA; j_call: TRBJ2-5; d_call: TRBD1; v_call: TRBV6-1; cdr3_aa: CASSARGQDLETQYF
clone_size: NA; j_call: TRBJ1-4; d_call: NA; v_call: TRBV5-1; cdr3_aa: CASSPERGNRHEKLFF
clone_size: few; j_call: TRBJ2-7; d_call: NA; v_call: TRBV5-4; cdr3_aa: CASSFATGRDEQYF
clone_size: NA; j_call: TRBJ1-1; d_call: NA; v_call: TRBV27; cdr3_aa: CASSSYGGPTEAFF
clone_size: NA; j_call: TRBJ1-1; d_call: NA; v_call: TRBV27; cdr3_aa: CASSRFGGETEAFF
clone_size: NA; j_call: TRBJ2-5; d_call: NA; v_call: TRBV5-4; cdr3_aa: CASSLESQETQYF
clone_size: NA; j_call: TRBJ2-1; d_call: NA; v_call: TRBV10-3; cdr3_aa: CAISDVARPDNEQFF
clone_size: NA; j_call: TRBJ1-1; d_call: NA; v_call: TRBV4-1; cdr3_aa: CASSLVGAEAFF
clone_size: NA; j_call: TRBJ2-3; d_call: TRBD2; v_call: TRBV6-1; cdr3_aa: CASRVGTSDTDTQYF
clone_size: NA; j_call: TRBJ2-2; d_call: NA; v_call: TRBV7-9; cdr3_aa: CASSLGGYTGELFF